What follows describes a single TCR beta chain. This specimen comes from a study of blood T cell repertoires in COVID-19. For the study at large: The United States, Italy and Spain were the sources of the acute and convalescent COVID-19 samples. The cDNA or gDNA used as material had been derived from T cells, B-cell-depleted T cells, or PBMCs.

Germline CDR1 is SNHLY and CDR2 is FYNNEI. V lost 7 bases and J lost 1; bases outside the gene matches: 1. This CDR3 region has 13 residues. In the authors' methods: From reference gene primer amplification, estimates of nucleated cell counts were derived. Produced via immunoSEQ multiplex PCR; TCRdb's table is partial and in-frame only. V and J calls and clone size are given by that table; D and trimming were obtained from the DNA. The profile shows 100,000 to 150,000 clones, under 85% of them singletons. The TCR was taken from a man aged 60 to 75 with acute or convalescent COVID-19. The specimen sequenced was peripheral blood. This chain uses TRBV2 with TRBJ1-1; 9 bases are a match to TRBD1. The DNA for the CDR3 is TGTGCCAGCACGACAGGGGGGAACACTGAAGCTTTCTTT. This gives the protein CASTTGGNTEAFF. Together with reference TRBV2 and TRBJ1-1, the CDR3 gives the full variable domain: EPEVTQTPSHQVTQMGQEVILRCVPISNHLYFYWYRQILGQKVEFLVSFYNNEISEKSEIFDDQFSVERPDGSNFTLKIRSTKLEDSAMYFCASTTGGNTEAFFGQGTRLTVV.